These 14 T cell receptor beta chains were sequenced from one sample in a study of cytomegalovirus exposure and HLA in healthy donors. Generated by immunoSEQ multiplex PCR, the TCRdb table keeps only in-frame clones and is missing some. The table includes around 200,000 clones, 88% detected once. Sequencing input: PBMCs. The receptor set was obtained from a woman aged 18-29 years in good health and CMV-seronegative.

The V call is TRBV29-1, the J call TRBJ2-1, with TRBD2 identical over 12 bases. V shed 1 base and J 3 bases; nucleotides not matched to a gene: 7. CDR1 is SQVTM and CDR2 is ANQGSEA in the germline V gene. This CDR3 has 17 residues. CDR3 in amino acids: CSVEVDGLAGYYNEQFF. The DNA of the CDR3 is TGCAGCGTTGAAGTTGACGGACTAGCGGGGTACTACAATGAGCAGTTCTTC.

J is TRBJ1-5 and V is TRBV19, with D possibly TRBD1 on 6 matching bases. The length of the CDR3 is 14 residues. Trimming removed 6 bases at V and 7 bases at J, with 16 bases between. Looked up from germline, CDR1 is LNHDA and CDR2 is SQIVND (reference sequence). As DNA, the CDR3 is TGTGCCAGTAGCCAGGGGTTTTCAGGACAGCCCCAGCATTTT. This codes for CASSQGFSGQPQHF.

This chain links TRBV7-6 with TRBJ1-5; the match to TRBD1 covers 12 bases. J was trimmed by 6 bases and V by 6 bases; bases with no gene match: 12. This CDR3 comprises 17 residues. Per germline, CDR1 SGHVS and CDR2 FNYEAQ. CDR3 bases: TGTGCCAGCAGTCCCGGGACAGGGGGCAGAATCGGTCAGCCCCAGCATTTT. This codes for CASSPGTGGRIGQPQHF.

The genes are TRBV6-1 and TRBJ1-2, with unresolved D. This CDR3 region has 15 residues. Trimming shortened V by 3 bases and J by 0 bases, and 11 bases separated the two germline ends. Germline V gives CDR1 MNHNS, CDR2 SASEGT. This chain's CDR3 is CASSDGPRANYGYTF. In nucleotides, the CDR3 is TGTGCCAGCAGTGATGGGCCGCGAGCTAACTATGGCTACACCTTC.

DNA for the CDR3: TGTGCCAGCAGCTTCGGGTCCCGAGGGAACAATGAGCAGTTCTTC. Translated: CASSFGSRGNNEQFF. The chain carries TRBV7-6 and TRBJ2-1; D may be TRBD2 (5 bases). Germline V lookup: CDR1 SGHVS, CDR2 FNYEAQ. With 3 bases removed from V and 5 bases from J, the gap between germline ends came to 14 bases. This CDR3 spans 15 amino acids.

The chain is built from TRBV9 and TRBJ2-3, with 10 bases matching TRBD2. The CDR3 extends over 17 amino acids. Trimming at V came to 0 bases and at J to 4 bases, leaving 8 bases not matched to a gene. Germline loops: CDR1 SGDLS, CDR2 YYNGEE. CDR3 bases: TGTGCCAGCAGCGTAGGCACTAGCGGGATGATCGCAGATACGCAGTATTTT. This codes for CASSVGTSGMIADTQYF. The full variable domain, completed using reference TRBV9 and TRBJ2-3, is DSGVTQTPKHLITATGQRVTLRCSPRSGDLSVYWYQQSLDQGLQFLIQYYNGEERAKGNILERFSAQQFPDLHSELNLSSLELGDSALYFCASSVGTSGMIADTQYFGPGTRLTVL.

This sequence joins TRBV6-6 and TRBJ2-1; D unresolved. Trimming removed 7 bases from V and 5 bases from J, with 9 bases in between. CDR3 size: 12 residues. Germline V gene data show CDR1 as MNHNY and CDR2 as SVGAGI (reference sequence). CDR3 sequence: CASKRKNNEQFF. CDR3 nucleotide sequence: TGTGCCAGCAAGAGGAAAAACAATGAGCAGTTCTTC.

This CDR3 is CASSLDGQGYETQYF. In DNA, the CDR3 is TGCGCCAGCAGCTTGGACGGACAGGGGTATGAGACCCAGTACTTC. This chain connects TRBV5-1 to TRBJ2-5, with TRBD1 identical over 9 bases. The ends lost 0 bases at V and 5 bases at J; junction bases unmatched: 5. The CDR3 totals 15 residues. In germline, CDR1 is SGHRS, CDR2 YFSETQ.

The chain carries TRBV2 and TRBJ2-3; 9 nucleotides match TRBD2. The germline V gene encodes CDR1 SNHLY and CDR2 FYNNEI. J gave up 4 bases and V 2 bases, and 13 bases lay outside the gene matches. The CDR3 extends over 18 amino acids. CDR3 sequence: CASSESDGLAGISDTQYF. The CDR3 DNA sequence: TGTGCCAGCAGTGAATCAGACGGGCTAGCGGGAATCTCAGATACGCAGTATTTT.

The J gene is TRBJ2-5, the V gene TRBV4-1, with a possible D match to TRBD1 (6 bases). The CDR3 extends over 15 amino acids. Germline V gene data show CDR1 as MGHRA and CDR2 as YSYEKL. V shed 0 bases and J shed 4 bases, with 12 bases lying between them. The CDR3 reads CASSQDKGRGETQYF. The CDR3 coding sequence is TGCGCCAGCAGCCAAGATAAGGGCAGGGGAGAGACCCAGTACTTC.

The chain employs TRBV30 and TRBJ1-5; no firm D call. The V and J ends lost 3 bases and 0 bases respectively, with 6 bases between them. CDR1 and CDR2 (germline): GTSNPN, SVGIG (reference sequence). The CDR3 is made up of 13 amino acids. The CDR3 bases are TGTGCCTGGAGCCACAGTAGCAATCAGCCCCAGCATTTT. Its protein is CAWSHSSNQPQHF.

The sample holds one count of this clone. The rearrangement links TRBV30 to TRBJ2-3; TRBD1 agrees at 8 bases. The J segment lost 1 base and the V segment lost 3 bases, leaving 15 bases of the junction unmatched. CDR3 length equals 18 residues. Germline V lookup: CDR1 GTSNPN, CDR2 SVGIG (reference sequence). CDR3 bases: TGTGCCTGGAGCAAGGGGGCCCAGGGGGCGAGAGGCACAGATACGCAGTATTTT. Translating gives CAWSKGAQGARGTDTQYF. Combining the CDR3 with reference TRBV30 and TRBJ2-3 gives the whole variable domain SQTIHQWPATLVQPVGSPLSLECTVEGTSNPNLYWYRQAAGRGLQLLFYSVGIGQISSEVPQNLSASRPQDRQFILSSKKLLLSDSGFYLCAWSKGAQGARGTDTQYFGPGTRLTVL.

CDR3 sequence: CASSQDWVRGTGNEKLFF. The CDR3 DNA follows: TGTGCCAGCAGCCAAGATTGGGTTAGAGGGACAGGGAATGAAAAACTGTTTTTT. The V gene is TRBV4-2, the J gene TRBJ1-4; 9 nucleotides line up with TRBD1. Germline-derived CDR1 and CDR2 are LGHNA and YNFKEQ. With 0 bases clipped from V and 5 bases from J, the junction kept 10 bases outside the gene matches. This CDR3 comprises 18 residues.

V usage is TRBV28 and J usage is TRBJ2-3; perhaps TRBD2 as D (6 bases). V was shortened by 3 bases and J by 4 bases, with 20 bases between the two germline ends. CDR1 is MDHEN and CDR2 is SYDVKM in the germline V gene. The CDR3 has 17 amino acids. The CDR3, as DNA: TGTGCCAGCAGTTTCAGATCTAGCGTCATTCTTCCAGATACGCAGTATTTT. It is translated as CASSFRSSVILPDTQYF.